This T cell receptor beta chain was sequenced for a study of post-analysis software for immune sequencing data. Study conclusions and caveats: By F measure, samples from a shared preparation batch strongly co-clustered. Significantly lower normalized Chao1 diversity was seen in multiple sclerosis patients than in controls. TRBV segments more frequent in patients than in controls numbered several and included TRBV5-6, TRBV5-1 and TRBV20-1.

The sample holds a few counts of this clonotype. Its specificity is not known. Prepared libraries of TCR beta cDNA carried unique molecular identifiers. The source material, roughly 0.9 to 11 million T cells, gave rise to 450,000 to 550,000 cDNA molecules. TCRdb reanalysed the PCR reads using MiXCR and keeps one entry per CDR3 protein. The data contain roughly 650,000 distinct CDR3 sequences, more than 50% of them singletons. V lost 4 bases and J lost 4; bases outside the gene matches: 6. Germline-derived CDR1 and CDR2 are SGHKS and YYEKEE (reference sequence). The CDR3 covers 14 residues. What was sequenced was blood. The chain joins TRBV5-5 to TRBJ2-3; TRBD1 aligns across 7 bases. The clonotype was recovered from a girl aged 2-10 years with multiple sclerosis. The CDR3 DNA sequence: TGTGCCAGCAGCCCGACAGGGTACGCAGATACGCAGTATTTT. Protein product: CASSPTGYADTQYF.